The source of this T cell receptor beta chain is a study of blood T cells in healthy people across ages. A sample-barcoded 5' primer and a J-beta primer mix were used in a second PCR of roughly 7 to 11 cycles. TCRdb re-analysed the 5' RACE reads in MiXCR, keeping a single row per CDR3 protein. There are approximately 2,000,000 distinct CDR3 sequences in the sample; about 39% occur only once, and about 21% lies in the top ten. The CDR3 loop spans 13 amino acids. The germline gives CDR1 SGHDT, CDR2 YYEEEE. Isolation recovered at least 6 million PBMCs from every sample. The receptor's source is a human donor in good health. The chain uses TRBV5-6 and TRBJ2-4; D is tentatively TRBD1 or TRBD2 (5 bases each). The last part of the DNA fits TRBJ2-7 better; the J call may be wrong. Material: blood. For the CDR3, the DNA is TGTGCCAGCAGCCGGGACGGAGCCGACGAGCAGTACTTC. Translating gives CASSRDGADEQYF.